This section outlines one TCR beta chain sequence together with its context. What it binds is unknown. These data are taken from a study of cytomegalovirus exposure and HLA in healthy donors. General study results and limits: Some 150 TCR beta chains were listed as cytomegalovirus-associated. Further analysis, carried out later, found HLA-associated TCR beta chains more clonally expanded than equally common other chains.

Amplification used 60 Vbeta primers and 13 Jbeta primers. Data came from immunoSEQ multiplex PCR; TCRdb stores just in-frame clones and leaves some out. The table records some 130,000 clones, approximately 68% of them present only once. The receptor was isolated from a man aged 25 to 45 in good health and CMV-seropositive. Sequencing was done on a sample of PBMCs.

The DNA of the CDR3 is TGTGCCATCAGTGCCTACGGACTTATGGACTATGGCTACACCTTC. Translated, it gives CAISAYGLMDYGYTF. The chain combines TRBV10-3 with TRBJ1-2, with D unresolved. The V and J ends lost 4 bases and 3 bases respectively, with 15 bases between them. From germline, CDR1 is ENHRY and CDR2 SYGVKD. CDR3 length: 15 amino acids.